Listed below are T cell receptor beta chains from one sample, sequenced in a study of shared clonotypes between healthy human individuals. Assay used: immunoSEQ multiplex PCR; TCRdb lists only in-frame clones, some missing. The top ten clones hold about 45% of a sample with around 95,000 clones, less than 80% of them seen once. Sequencing was carried out using memory CD8+ T cells sorted from blood. The receptors stem from a man aged 30 to 45 in good health. The CDR3 runs from the conserved cysteine through the conserved F or W. A D gene is named only where the DNA matches it firmly. Size is stated for part of the rows, as once, few or many counts, or as a class when the clone is expanded.

13 | TRBJ2-1 | TRBV27 | . | once | TGTGCCAGCAATCGGGGCCTGCGCGGTGAGCAGTTCTTC | CASNRGLRGEQFF
16 | TRBJ2-7 | TRBV13 | . | . | TGTGCCAGCAGCTTAGGATTACGGGGGAGAGAATACGAGCAGTACTTC | CASSLGLRGREYEQYF
15 | TRBJ2-1 | TRBV6-1 | . | . | TGTGCCAGCAGTATCAGCCTGGGCAGCCAGAATGAGCAGTTCTTC | CASSISLGSQNEQFF
11 | TRBJ2-7 | TRBV18 | . | . | TGTGCCAGCTCCTCTTCCTACGAGCAGTACTTC | CASSSSYEQYF
11 | TRBJ2-7 | TRBV29-1 | TRBD2 | few | TGCAGCGTTCTGAGCGGGGACGAGCAGTACTTC | CSVLSGDEQYF
12 | TRBJ2-7 | TRBV4-2 | . | . | TGTGCCAGCAGCCAAGAAGGTTCCGAGCAGTACTTC | CASSQEGSEQYF
16 | TRBJ2-1 | TRBV2 | . | . | TGTGCCAGCAGTGAAGCGGTACAGGGACACGGGAGGAGGCAGTTCTTC | CASSEAVQGHGRRQFF
14 | TRBJ1-1 | TRBV6-5 | . | . | TGTGCCAGCAGTTACTCTGGAGCTAACACTGAAGCTTTCTTT | CASSYSGANTEAFF
17 | TRBJ2-1 | TRBV2 | . | few | TGTGCCAGCAGTACCGAGTTTAGTCCCTCTAGGAACAATGAGCAGTTCTTC | CASSTEFSPSRNNEQFF
13 | TRBJ1-1 | TRBV15 | . | . | TGTGCCACCAGCGGCCTCAGGGGTGCTGAAGCTTTCTTT | CATSGLRGAEAFF
16 | TRBJ2-1 | TRBV23-1 | TRBD2 | few | TGCGCCAGCAGTCTTTCCCAGCGGGAGAAAGACAATGAGCAGTTCTTC | CASSLSQREKDNEQFF
16 | TRBJ2-1 | TRBV7-6 | . | . | TGTGCCAGCAGCACCGAAGCGGGTAGCTCCTACAATGAGCAGTTCTTC | CASSTEAGSSYNEQFF
16 | TRBJ2-1 | TRBV18 | . | . | TGTGCCAGCTCACCGTTCCCGGGACATAACGAGAATGAGCAGTTCTTC | CASSPFPGHNENEQFF
14 | TRBJ2-7 | TRBV28 | TRBD2 | . | TGTGCCAGCGGCATCCTAGCGGGACCTTACGAGCAGTACTTC | CASGILAGPYEQYF
16 | TRBJ2-3 | TRBV7-2 | TRBD2 | few | TGTGCCAGCAGCTTCGGGCGGGAGTACTACAAAGATACGCAGTATTTT | CASSFGREYYKDTQYF
17 | TRBJ2-1 | TRBV5-4 | TRBD2 | . | TGTGCCAGCAGCTTGGCCCGGACTAGCGAGATCTACAATGAGCAGTTCTTC | CASSLARTSEIYNEQFF
11 | TRBJ2-1 | TRBV29-1 | . | . | TGCAGCACTGGAGGGATCAATGAGCAGTTCTTC | CSTGGINEQFF
15 | TRBJ1-5 | TRBV7-9 | TRBD1 | many | TGTGCCAGCAGTTCGGGACAGGGGCCGGGGAAGCCCCAGCATTTT | CASSSGQGPGKPQHF
16 | TRBJ2-1 | TRBV2 | . | few | TGTGCCAGCAGTCTCCAGGACTCTGTGAATGACAATGAGCAGTTCTTC | CASSLQDSVNDNEQFF
15 | TRBJ2-3 | TRBV2 | . | . | TGTGCCAGCGAGGGAGAGGGCCTCTCCCCAGATACGCAGTATTTT | CASEGEGLSPDTQYF
13 | TRBJ1-5 | TRBV6-5 | . | . | TGTGCCAGCAGTTGGCGGGGGAATCAGCCCCAGCATTTT | CASSWRGNQPQHF
15 | TRBJ2-2 | TRBV25-1 | . | once | TGTGCCAGCAGTGGCCCCACGGTGAACACCGGGGAGCTGTTTTTT | CASSGPTVNTGELFF
16 | TRBJ2-3 | TRBV2 | TRBD1 | . | TGTGCCAGCAGTAACGGACAGGGCCGGGGCACAGATACGCAGTATTTT | CASSNGQGRGTDTQYF
15 | TRBJ2-7 | TRBV6-1 | TRBD2 | . | TGTGCCAGCAAGAAGGGGACTAGCGGATCCTACGAGCAGTACTTC | CASKKGTSGSYEQYF
15 | TRBJ2-1 | TRBV19 | . | . | TGTGCCAGTAGTATCAGCTCAAACTCCTACAATGAGCAGTTCTTC | CASSISSNSYNEQFF
15 | TRBJ2-7 | TRBV11-2 | TRBD2 | . | TGTGCCAGCAGCTTATTGGGGCTAGCGGGAGACGAGCAGTACTTC | CASSLLGLAGDEQYF
15 | TRBJ2-1 | TRBV12-5 | TRBD2 | . | TGTGCTAGTGGTTTGGTCCTAGCGGACTACAATGAGCAGTTCTTC | CASGLVLADYNEQFF
18 | TRBJ2-1 | TRBV2 | TRBD2 | . | TGTGCCAGCAGTGAACTGGCTAGCGGGAGTGGTTCCTACAATGAGCAGTTCTTC | CASSELASGSGSYNEQFF
21 | TRBJ2-5 | TRBV28 | TRBD1 | . | TGTGCCAGCAGTTTCGACCCCCAGGGGGTGGAACGATATGTCGGACAAGAGACCCAGTACTTC | CASSFDPQGVERYVGQETQYF
13 | TRBJ2-5 | TRBV27 | . | . | TGTGCCAGCAGTTCCGGACAAGTAGAGACCCAGTACTTC | CASSSGQVETQYF
14 | TRBJ2-1 | TRBV19 | TRBD1 | . | TGTGCCAGTAGCCATACAGGGGGCAGGAATGAGCAGTTCTTC | CASSHTGGRNEQFF
12 | TRBJ1-5 | TRBV28 | . | . | TGTGCCAGCAGCGCTGGGAAAAAGCCCCAGCATTTT | CASSAGKKPQHF
16 | TRBJ2-1 | TRBV4-3 | . | . | TGCGCCAGCAGCCAAGATCGAGGAGGCTCCTACAATGAGCAGTTCTTC | CASSQDRGGSYNEQFF
14 | TRBJ1-2 | TRBV6-1 | . | . | TGTGCCAGCATTCGGGACCAGGGGTCCTATGGCTACACCTTC | CASIRDQGSYGYTF
13 | TRBJ2-7 | TRBV11-1 | . | . | TGTGCCAGCAGCCCCGGGTGGCCGGACGAGCAGTACTTC | CASSPGWPDEQYF
15 | TRBJ1-5 | TRBV11-2 | . | once | TGTGCCAGCAGCAGCCACACGGGAGGGAATCAGCCCCAGCATTTT | CASSSHTGGNQPQHF
16 | TRBJ2-7 | TRBV4-1 | . | few | TGCGCCAGCAGCCAAGAGCCCAGACAAGGGGTCGACGAGCAGTACTTC | CASSQEPRQGVDEQYF
17 | TRBJ2-5 | TRBV28 | TRBD2 | few | TGTGCCAGCAGTTCCCCTACCCTAATAGCGGGAGTAGAGACCCAGTACTTC | CASSSPTLIAGVETQYF
13 | TRBJ1-5 | TRBV7-2 | . | . | TGTGCCAGCAGCTTATGGGGGGATCAGCCCCAGCATTTT | CASSLWGDQPQHF
16 | TRBJ2-7 | TRBV5-6 | TRBD2 | . | TGTGCCAGCAGCCCAGAACTAGCGTCAAGCTCCTACGAGCAGTACTTC | CASSPELASSSYEQYF